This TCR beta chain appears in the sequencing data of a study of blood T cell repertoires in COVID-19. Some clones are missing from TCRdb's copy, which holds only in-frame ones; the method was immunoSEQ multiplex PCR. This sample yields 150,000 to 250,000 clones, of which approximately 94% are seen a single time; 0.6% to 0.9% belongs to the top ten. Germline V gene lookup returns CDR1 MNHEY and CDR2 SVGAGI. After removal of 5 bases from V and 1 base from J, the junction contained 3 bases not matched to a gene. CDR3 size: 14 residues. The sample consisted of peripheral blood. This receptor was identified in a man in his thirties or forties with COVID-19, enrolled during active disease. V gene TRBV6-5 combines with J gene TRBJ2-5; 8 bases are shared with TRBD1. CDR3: CASSRDRSQETQYF. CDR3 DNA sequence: TGTGCCAGCAGTCGGGACAGGAGCCAAGAGACCCAGTACTTC.